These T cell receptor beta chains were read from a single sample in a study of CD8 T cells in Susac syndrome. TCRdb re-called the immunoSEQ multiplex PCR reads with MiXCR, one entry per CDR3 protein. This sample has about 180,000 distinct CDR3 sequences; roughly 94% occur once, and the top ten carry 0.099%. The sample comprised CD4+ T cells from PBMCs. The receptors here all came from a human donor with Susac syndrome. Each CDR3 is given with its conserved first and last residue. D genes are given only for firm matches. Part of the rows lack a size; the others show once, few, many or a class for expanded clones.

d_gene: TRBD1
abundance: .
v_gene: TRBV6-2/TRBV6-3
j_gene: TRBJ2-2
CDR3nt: TGTGCCAGCAGAACAGGGGGCGGCACCGGGGAGCTGTTTTTT
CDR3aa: CASRTGGGTGELFF

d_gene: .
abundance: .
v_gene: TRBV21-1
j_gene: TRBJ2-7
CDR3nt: TGTGCCAGCAGCCCACAGACCCGACAGGGCGTAAACTACGAGCAGTACTTC
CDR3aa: CASSPQTRQGVNYEQYF

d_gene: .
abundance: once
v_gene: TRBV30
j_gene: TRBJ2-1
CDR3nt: TGTGCCTGGAGCGGGAATGCCTTAGGGGATGAGCAGTTCTTC
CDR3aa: CAWSGNALGDEQFF

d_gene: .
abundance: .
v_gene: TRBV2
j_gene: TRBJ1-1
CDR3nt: TGTGCCAGCAGTGTTGAAGCAGTATCGAGTGGGCTAGCTTTCTTT
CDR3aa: CASSVEAVSSGLAFF

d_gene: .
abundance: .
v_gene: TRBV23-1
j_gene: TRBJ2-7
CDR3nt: TGCGCCAGCAGTCAGGGCGTTGGCGCGCAGGTTCAGTCCTACGAGCAGTACTTC
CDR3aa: CASSQGVGAQVQSYEQYF

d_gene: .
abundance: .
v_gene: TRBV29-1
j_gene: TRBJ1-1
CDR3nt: TGCAGCGCAGAAACGACGGCGAACACTGAAGCTTTCTTT
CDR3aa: CSAETTANTEAFF

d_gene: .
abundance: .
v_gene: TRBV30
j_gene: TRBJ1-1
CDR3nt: TGTGCCTGGAGTCCCCACCGGCAGCGGACTGAAGCTTTCTTT
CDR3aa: CAWSPHRQRTEAFF

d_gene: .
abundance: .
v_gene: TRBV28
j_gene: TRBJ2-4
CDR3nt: TGTGCCAGCAGTCTACCTACAGGGAAAAAAGGAAACATTCAGTACTTC
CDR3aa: CASSLPTGKKGNIQYF

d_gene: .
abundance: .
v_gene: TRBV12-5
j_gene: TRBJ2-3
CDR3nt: TGTGCTAGTGGTTTGGGGACCCGACGAGGGCGCCCAGATACGCAGTATTTT
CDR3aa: CASGLGTRRGRPDTQYF

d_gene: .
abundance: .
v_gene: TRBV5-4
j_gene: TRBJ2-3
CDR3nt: TGTGCCAGCAGCTCCGCGACGGACCGGGACAAACGGACAGATACGCAGTATTTT
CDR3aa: CASSSATDRDKRTDTQYF